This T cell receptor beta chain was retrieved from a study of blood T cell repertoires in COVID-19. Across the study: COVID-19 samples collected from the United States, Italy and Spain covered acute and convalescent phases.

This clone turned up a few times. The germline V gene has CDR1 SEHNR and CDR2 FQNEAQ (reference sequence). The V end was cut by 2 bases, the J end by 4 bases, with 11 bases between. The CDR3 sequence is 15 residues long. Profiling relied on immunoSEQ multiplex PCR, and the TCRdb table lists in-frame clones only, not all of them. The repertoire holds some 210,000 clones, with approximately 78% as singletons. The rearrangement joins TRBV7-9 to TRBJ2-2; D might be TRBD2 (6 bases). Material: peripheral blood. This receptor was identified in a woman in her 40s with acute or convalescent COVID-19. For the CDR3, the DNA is TGTGCCAGCAGCTTAAGACTAGATAGCACCGGGGAGCTGTTTTTT. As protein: CASSLRLDSTGELFF.